The rows below give T cell receptor beta chains drawn from one sample of a study of graft-versus-host responses after intestinal transplantation. Measured with immunoSEQ multiplex PCR; TCRdb has only the in-frame clones, and not every one. The sample shows just over 15,000 clones, just under 75% of them seen only once. The sequencing used ileum tissue, collected 14 days after transplant. The receptor source for this set is a human patient who received an intestinal transplant, so some T cells may come from the graft donor. The conserved cysteine and the conserved F or W are not part of the CDR3 here.

V gene: TRBV10-3; J gene: TRBJ2-1; CDR3 protein: AINDSGLSFNEQF
V gene: TRBV30; J gene: TRBJ1-2; CDR3 protein: AWSQGGGYT
V gene: TRBV5-1; J gene: TRBJ1-3; CDR3 protein: ASSLGQGGNTIY
V gene: TRBV29-1; J gene: TRBJ2-1; CDR3 protein: SVLGTGTSGPSYNEQF
V gene: TRBV9; J gene: TRBJ2-3; CDR3 protein: ASSVVLAGGTDTQY
V gene: TRBV18; J gene: TRBJ2-1; CDR3 protein: ASSPFETGPPNEQF
V gene: TRBV5-4; J gene: TRBJ2-7; CDR3 protein: ASSHSTGYEQY
V gene: TRBV27; J gene: TRBJ2-5; CDR3 protein: ASSLGQSLQETQY
V gene: TRBV13; J gene: TRBJ2-7; CDR3 protein: ASSLENRGAYEQY
V gene: TRBV6-5; J gene: TRBJ2-7; CDR3 protein: ASRWTGIDEQY
V gene: TRBV14; J gene: TRBJ2-5; CDR3 protein: ASSQLVGVLEETQY
V gene: TRBV29-1; J gene: TRBJ1-5; CDR3 protein: SVGTGEPNQPQH
V gene: TRBV2; J gene: TRBJ2-1; CDR3 protein: ASSPSGNEQF
V gene: TRBV5-6; J gene: TRBJ2-4; CDR3 protein: ASSLFTGGPNIQY
V gene: TRBV6-1; J gene: TRBJ2-3; CDR3 protein: ASRTGRHTDTQY
V gene: TRBV7-9; J gene: TRBJ1-6; CDR3 protein: ASSPRDRWNSPLH
V gene: TRBV29-1; J gene: TRBJ2-1; CDR3 protein: SVDVQHRYNEQF
V gene: TRBV2; J gene: TRBJ1-5; CDR3 protein: ASQGDTGNQPQH
V gene: TRBV29-1; J gene: TRBJ2-5; CDR3 protein: SVERAGETQY
V gene: TRBV11-2; J gene: TRBJ2-1; CDR3 protein: ASSSSRSSYNEQF
V gene: TRBV6-5; J gene: TRBJ2-7; CDR3 protein: ASSYAGYEQY
V gene: TRBV29-1; J gene: TRBJ1-5; CDR3 protein: SVTTGYSNQPQH
V gene: TRBV7-7; J gene: TRBJ2-7; CDR3 protein: ASSPGAGSHEQY
V gene: TRBV7-6; J gene: TRBJ2-2; CDR3 protein: ASSRTGNTGELF
V gene: TRBV12-2; J gene: TRBJ2-6; CDR3 protein: ASRKEPSTQSRANVLT
V gene: TRBV7-3; J gene: TRBJ2-2; CDR3 protein: ASSPGLAGATGELF